This TCR beta chain comes out of a study of early T cells in non-severe SARS-CoV-2 infection (dated by TCRdb to about 2021). Regarding the study in general: Because TCR sequencing was done on bulk RNA from unsorted whole blood, the alpha and beta chains could not be paired. Study-level results and caveats: VDJdb matching was skewed toward anti-spike CD8 responses and likely underestimated virus-specific expansions, missing private and CD4 specificities.

Set within a cohort of healthcare workers in London, UK, this nested case-control study involved weekly PCR testing of nasopharyngeal swabs along with blood sampling. Between 23 and 31 March 2020, the week of the UK lockdown, healthcare workers were enrolled and then followed up weekly for as long as 16 weeks. Reading from cysteine to phenylalanine, the CDR3 counts 14 amino acids. The kept DNA is CDR3 alone, 42 bases in frame from the first base. CDR1 and CDR2, looked up from the germline V gene, are SGDLS and YYNGEE. Trimming leaves V shorter by 3 bases and J shorter by 9 bases, with the junction holding 9 bases beyond the gene matches. This clonotype was seen many times. What antigen it recognizes has not been identified. Base qualities are not at hand, and no much larger clone is one base apart. The method behind the library was 5' RACE. For sequencing, a NextSeq 500 was employed. In the TCR library protocol, unique molecular identifiers were attached to individual cDNA molecules to correct for PCR bias and sequencing error. Both TCR alpha and beta chains were sequenced, and tight co-correlation was observed between alpha and beta sequence abundances in each sample. Per the authors' processing: V gene, J gene and CDR3 annotation of TCR sequences was performed with Decombinator V4. TCRs were defined as expanded if a significant change between any two time points was detected under a Poisson model with p below 0.0001. Abundances of TCRs were expressed as counts per million after normalisation to the total number of TCRs sequenced in each sample. TRAV1-2 paired with TRAJ12, TRAJ20 or TRAJ33 defined MAIT TCRs, while TRAV10 paired with TRAJ18 defined iNKT TCRs. VDJdb, accessed 1 November 2021, was searched for CMV, EBV and SARS-CoV-2 annotated TCRs, with TCRs annotated for multiple antigens excluded. The public reads were reprocessed in TCRdb via fastp at Q25 and MiXCR, keeping in-frame beta chains. Under each unique CDR3 protein, matching rows form one entry showing the most common genes and DNA. The V and J calls, along with clone size, are taken from TCRdb and not from the paper's own processing. The sample table shows about 25,000 distinct CDR3 sequences, and around 5.4% are seen once. The ten largest clones represent less than 2.5% of the sample.

Here the chain combines TRBV9 and TRBJ1-3, with 7 bases aligning to TRBD1. This receptor was identified in an adult who was a healthcare worker with PCR-confirmed SARS-CoV-2 infection or an uninfected control (not recorded which). Sequenced material: whole blood. The CDR3 region has the sequence CASSAGTAYSTIYF. The DNA sequence is TGTGCCAGCAGCGCCGGGACAGCTTACTCCACCATATATTTT.